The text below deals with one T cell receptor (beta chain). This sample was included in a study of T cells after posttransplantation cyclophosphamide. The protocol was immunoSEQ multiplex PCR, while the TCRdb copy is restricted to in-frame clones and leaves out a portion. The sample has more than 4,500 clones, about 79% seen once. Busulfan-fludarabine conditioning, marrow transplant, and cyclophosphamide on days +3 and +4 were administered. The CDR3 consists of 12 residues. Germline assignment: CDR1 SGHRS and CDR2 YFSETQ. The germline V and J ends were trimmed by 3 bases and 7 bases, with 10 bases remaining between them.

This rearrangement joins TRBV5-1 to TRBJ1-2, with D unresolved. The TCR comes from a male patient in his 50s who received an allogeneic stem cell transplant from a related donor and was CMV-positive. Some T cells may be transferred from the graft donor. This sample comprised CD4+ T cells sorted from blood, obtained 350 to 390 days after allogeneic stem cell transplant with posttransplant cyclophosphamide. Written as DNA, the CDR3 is TGCGCCAGCAGCTGGGAGGGAAGTGGCTACACCTTC. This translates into CASSWEGSGYTF.